A single sample gave rise to the 9 T cell receptor beta chains below, sequenced in a study of Tregs in tolerant kidney transplant recipients. Sequencing was performed with immunoSEQ multiplex PCR; in TCRdb, only in-frame clones are kept and a portion is missing. This table holds 110,000 or so clones, roughly 93% found once. The source material was CD4+ T cells from blood. The receptors derive from a human donor in good health.

This chain links TRBV1 with TRBJ2-1. TRBV1 is deemed a pseudogene. CDR3 length: 11 residues. The CDR3 sequence is CTSSVRNEQFF. CDR3 nucleotides: TGCACCAGCAGCGTAAGGAATGAGCAGTTCTTC.

The chain joins TRBV2 to TRBJ1-3; D is uncertain. The CDR3 extends over 14 amino acids. Germline V lookup: CDR1 SNHLY, CDR2 FYNNEI. Trimming removed 6 bases from V and 0 bases from J, with 9 bases in between. The CDR3: CASRTVSSGNTIYF. CDR3 DNA sequence: TGTGCCAGCAGGACCGTTAGCTCTGGAAACACCATATATTTT.

This rearrangement joins TRBV6-6 to TRBJ1-3; no clear D gene. The CDR3 totals 16 residues. Germline CDR1 reads MNHNY; CDR2 reads SVGAGI (reference sequence). Trimming cost V 0 bases and J 8 bases, with 17 bases left between them. The CDR3 nucleotides read TGTGCCAGCAGTTACTCGCTTCGAAAAAAGGGAGACACCATATATTTT. Translating it yields CASSYSLRKKGDTIYF.

The J gene is TRBJ1-5, the V gene TRBV2, with 7 bases matching TRBD1. CDR1 is SNHLY, CDR2 FYNNEI, per germline. This CDR3 is 14 amino acids long. The junction had 4 bases not matched to a gene; V was cut back by 2 bases and J by 6 bases. The DNA for the CDR3 is TGTGCCAGCAGTGAACAAGGGGGCAGTCAGCCCCAGCATTTT. Translation gives CASSEQGGSQPQHF.

This clone was detected once. The rearrangement links TRBV6-5 to TRBJ2-7; the D call may be TRBD1 or TRBD2 (5 bases each). The germline V gene has CDR1 MNHEY and CDR2 SVGAGI. This CDR3 comprises 13 residues. V gave up 2 bases and J gave up 3 bases, with 8 bases separating them. The chain's CDR3 is CASSYEGNYEQYF. DNA for the CDR3: TGTGCCAGCAGTTACGAGGGGAACTACGAGCAGTACTTC.

The rearrangement links TRBV5-1 to TRBJ2-7; maybe TRBD2 (6 bases). V was pared by 3 bases and J by 6 bases, with 16 bases between. The CDR3 sequence is 14 residues long. Germline-derived CDR1 and CDR2 are SGHRS and YFSETQ. The CDR3 spells CASSYGATRSEQYF. As DNA, the CDR3 is TGCGCCAGCAGCTACGGAGCGACTAGGAGCGAGCAGTACTTC.

This clone has a handful of counts. The chain uses TRBV9 and TRBJ1-5, with D unclear. V shed 0 bases and J shed 7 bases, with 8 bases lying between them. The length of the CDR3 is 13 residues. Germline CDR1 and CDR2: SGDLS and YYNGEE. The CDR3: CASSVGERQPQHF. As DNA, the CDR3 is TGTGCCAGCAGCGTAGGGGAACGGCAGCCCCAGCATTTT.

The chain is built from TRBV7-9 and TRBJ1-2; tentatively, D is TRBD1 (5 bases). The CDR3 covers 15 residues. V was shortened by 0 bases and J by 4 bases, with 12 bases between the two germline ends. Germline V lookup: CDR1 SEHNR, CDR2 FQNEAQ (reference sequence). The CDR3 reads CASSLARAGGYGYTF. The DNA of the CDR3 is TGTGCCAGCAGCTTAGCCAGGGCTGGAGGCTATGGCTACACCTTC. Drawing the rest from reference TRBV7-9 and TRBJ1-2, the complete variable domain is DTGVSQNPRHKITKRGQNVTFRCDPISEHNRLYWYRQTLGQGPEFLTYFQNEAQLEKSRLLSDRFSAERPKGSFSTLEIQRTEQGDSAMYLCASSLARAGGYGYTFGSGTRLTVV.

V gene TRBV5-4 combines with J gene TRBJ2-5; TRBD1 agrees at 7 bases. Matching the DNA end better, TRBJ2-7 makes the J call doubtful. The CDR3 consists of 15 residues. Germline V gene sequence: CDR1 SGHNT, CDR2 YYREEE (reference sequence). CDR3 coding DNA: TGTGCCAGCAGCTTGGATCCAGGGGGATCCTACGAGCAGTACTTC. Protein: CASSLDPGGSYEQYF.